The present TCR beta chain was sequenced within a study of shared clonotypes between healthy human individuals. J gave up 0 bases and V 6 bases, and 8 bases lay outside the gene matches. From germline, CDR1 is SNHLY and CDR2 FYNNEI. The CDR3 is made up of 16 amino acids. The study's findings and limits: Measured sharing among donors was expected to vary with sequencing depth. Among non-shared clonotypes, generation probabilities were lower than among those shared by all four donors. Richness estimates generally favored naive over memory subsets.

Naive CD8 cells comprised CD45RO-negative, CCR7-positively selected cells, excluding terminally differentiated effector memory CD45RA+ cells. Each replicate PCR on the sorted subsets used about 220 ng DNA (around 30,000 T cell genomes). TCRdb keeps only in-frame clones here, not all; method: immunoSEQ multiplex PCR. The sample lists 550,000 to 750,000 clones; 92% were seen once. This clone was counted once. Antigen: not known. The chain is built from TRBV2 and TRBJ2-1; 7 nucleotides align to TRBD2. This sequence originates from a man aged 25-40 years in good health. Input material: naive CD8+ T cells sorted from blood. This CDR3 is CASRRTRGSSYNEQFF. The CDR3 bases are TGTGCCAGCAGGCGGACTAGGGGTAGCTCCTACAATGAGCAGTTCTTC.